This T cell receptor (beta chain) originates from a study of Ad26.COV2.S vaccination and SARS-CoV-2 variants. Method: immunoSEQ multiplex PCR; TCRdb's copy keeps in-frame clones and lacks some. Found here are around 270,000 clones, around 88% of them singletons; the top ten hold roughly 3%. The germline V gene encodes CDR1 SGHRS and CDR2 YFSETQ. V lost 0 bases and J lost 4, with 13 bases in between. This CDR3 spans 15 amino acids. Documented treatment: some 20 received Ad26.COV2.S at low or high dose, single or two shots; 5 received placebo; per-sample allocation not given. Following the first vaccine or placebo injection, samples were taken on day 63.

The clonotype originates from a person between 18 and 65 years old who received the Ad26.COV2.S COVID-19 vaccine or a placebo. This rearrangement joins TRBV5-1 to TRBJ1-2; the D is unclear. The sample was peripheral blood, taken in a trial of Ad26.COV2.S vaccine versus placebo. CDR3 DNA sequence: TGCGCCAGCAGCTTGGCCCGGGCAGGAGCCTATGGCTACACCTTC. Amino acids: CASSLARAGAYGYTF. The full variable domain, with the rest looked up from reference TRBV5-1 and TRBJ1-2, is KAGVTQTPRYLIKTRGQQVTLSCSPISGHRSVSWYQQTPGQGLQFLFEYFSETQRNKGNFPGRFSGRQFSNSRSEMNVSTLELGDSALYLCASSLARAGAYGYTFGSGTRLTVV.